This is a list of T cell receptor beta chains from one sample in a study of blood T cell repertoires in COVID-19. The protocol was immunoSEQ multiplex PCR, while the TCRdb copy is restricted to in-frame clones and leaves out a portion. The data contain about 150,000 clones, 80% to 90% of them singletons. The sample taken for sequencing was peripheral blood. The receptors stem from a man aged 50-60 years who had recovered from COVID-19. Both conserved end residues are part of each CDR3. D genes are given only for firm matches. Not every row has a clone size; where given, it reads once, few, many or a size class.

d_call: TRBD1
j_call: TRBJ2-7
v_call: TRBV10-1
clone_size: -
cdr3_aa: CASSESRGTVTSYEQYF
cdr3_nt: TGCGCCAGCAGTGAGTCGAGGGGGACAGTAACCTCCTACGAGCAGTACTTC

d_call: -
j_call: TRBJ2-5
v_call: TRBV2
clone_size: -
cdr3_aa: CASSRETQYF
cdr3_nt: TGTGCCAGCAGCAGGGAGACCCAGTACTTC

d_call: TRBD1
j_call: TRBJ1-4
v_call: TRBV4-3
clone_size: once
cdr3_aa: CASSRLGQGATTGEKLFF
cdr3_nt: TGCGCCAGCAGCCGTCTGGGACAGGGGGCCACGACGGGTGAAAAACTGTTTTTT

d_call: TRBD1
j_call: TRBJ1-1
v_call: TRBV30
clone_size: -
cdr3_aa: CAWSVPGQGAFGAFF
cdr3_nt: TGTGCCTGGAGTGTACCCGGACAGGGGGCATTTGGGGCTTTCTTT

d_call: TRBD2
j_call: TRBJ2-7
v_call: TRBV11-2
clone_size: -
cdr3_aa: CASSPLAGGDEQYF
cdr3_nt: TGTGCCAGCAGCCCCCTCGCGGGGGGCGACGAGCAGTACTTC

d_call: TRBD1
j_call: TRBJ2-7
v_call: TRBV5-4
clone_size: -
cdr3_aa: CASSHAVAGGNEQYF
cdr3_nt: TGTGCCAGCAGCCACGCGGTGGCAGGGGGCAACGAGCAGTACTTC

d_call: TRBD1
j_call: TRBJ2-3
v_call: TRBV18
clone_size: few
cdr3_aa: CASSPRTGDWGTDTQYF
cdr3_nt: TGTGCCAGCTCACCAAGGACAGGGGATTGGGGAACAGATACGCAGTATTTT

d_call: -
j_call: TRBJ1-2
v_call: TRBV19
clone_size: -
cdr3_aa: CASNLQGAYGYTF
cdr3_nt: TGTGCCAGTAACTTACAGGGTGCCTATGGCTACACCTTC

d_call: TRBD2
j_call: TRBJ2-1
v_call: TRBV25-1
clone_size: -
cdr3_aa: CASTASGSYNEQFF
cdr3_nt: TGTGCCAGCACTGCTAGCGGAAGCTACAATGAGCAGTTCTTC

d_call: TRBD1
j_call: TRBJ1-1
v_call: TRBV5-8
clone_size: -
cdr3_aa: CASSRTGAGVDRAFF
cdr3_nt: TGTGCCAGCAGCCGGACAGGGGCGGGGGTCGATAGAGCTTTCTTT

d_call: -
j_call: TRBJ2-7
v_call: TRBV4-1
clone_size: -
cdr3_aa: CASSQEAGYEQYF
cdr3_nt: TGCGCCAGCAGCCAAGAGGCGGGCTACGAGCAGTACTTC

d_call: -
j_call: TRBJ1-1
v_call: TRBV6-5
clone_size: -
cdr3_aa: CASSLTGNTEAFF
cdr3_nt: TGTGCCAGCAGTCTGACAGGCAACACTGAAGCTTTCTTT

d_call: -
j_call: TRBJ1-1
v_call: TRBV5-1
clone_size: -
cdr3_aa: CASSLDTRNTEAFF
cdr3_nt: TGCGCCAGCAGCTTGGACACCCGGAACACTGAAGCTTTCTTT

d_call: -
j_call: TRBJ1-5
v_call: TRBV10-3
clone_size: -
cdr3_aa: CAISESSRGGDNQPQHF
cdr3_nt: TGTGCCATCAGTGAGTCGAGCAGGGGAGGGGACAATCAGCCCCAGCATTTT

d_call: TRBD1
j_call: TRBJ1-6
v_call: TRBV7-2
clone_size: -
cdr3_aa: CASSSGQGGSSYNSPLHF
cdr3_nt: TGTGCCAGCAGCTCCGGACAGGGGGGCAGCTCCTATAATTCACCCCTCCACTTT